The sequence of this T cell receptor beta chain was determined in a study of OX40 agonist ivuxolimab in advanced cancers. About the study: Head and neck, renal cell, melanoma or hepatocellular carcinoma were the cancers that dose-escalation patients had. A history of anti-PD-1, anti-PD-L1 or anti-CTLA-4 therapy was acceptable, and around 36% had some. In three patients, partial responses were observed, one with hepatocellular carcinoma and two with cutaneous melanoma.

TCRdb's table, derived via immunoSEQ multiplex PCR, lists solely in-frame clones and lacks some. Of 90,000 to 100,000 clones in the sample, roughly nine tenths are singletons; the top ten hold about 0.8%. The CDR3 runs to 14 residues. The V and J ends lost 6 bases and 4 bases respectively, with 15 bases between them. Germline V gene lookup returns CDR1 SEHNR and CDR2 FQNEAQ (reference sequence). The specimen was CD4+ or CD8+ T cells sorted from blood, collected in a trial of the OX40 agonist ivuxolimab. This receptor was obtained from an adult with an advanced solid tumor such as melanoma, head and neck, liver or kidney cancer. J is TRBJ2-5 and V is TRBV7-9; the D is unclear. CDR3 in amino acids: CASRSTQARETQYF. Written as DNA, the CDR3 is TGTGCCAGCAGGAGCACCCAAGCTAGAGAGACCCAGTACTTC. The entire variable domain, with the rest obtained from reference TRBV7-9 and TRBJ2-5, is as follows: DTGVSQNPRHKITKRGQNVTFRCDPISEHNRLYWYRQTLGQGPEFLTYFQNEAQLEKSRLLSDRFSAERPKGSFSTLEIQRTEQGDSAMYLCASRSTQARETQYFGPGTRLLVL.